A selection of T cell receptor beta chains follows, all from one sample in a study of beta chain features in type 1 diabetes. Sequencing used immunoSEQ multiplex PCR; TCRdb keeps in-frame clones, though not all of them. This table holds roughly 150,000 clones, roughly 10% found once. The sequenced sample was central memory CD4+ T cells from blood. These receptors all stem from a woman in her twenties or thirties with type 1 diabetes. Each CDR3 is given with its conserved first and last residue. Each record gives: V gene, J gene, CDR3 protein.

TRBV27	TRBJ2-3	CASRRLTDTQYF
TRBV29-1	TRBJ2-3	CSVGGTGVSDTQYF
TRBV19	TRBJ2-5	CASSISRGKETQYF
TRBV12-5	TRBJ2-1	CASGSAPRGSYNEQFF
TRBV2	TRBJ1-2	CASSIRTESYGYTF
TRBV5-4	TRBJ2-2	CASSIDRANTGELFF
TRBV11-2	TRBJ2-1	CASRAGLAGDHEQFF
TRBV7-3	TRBJ1-4	CASSPSGTGFEKLFF
TRBV4-2	TRBJ2-7	CASSQEEGSYEQYF
TRBV29-1	TRBJ1-1	CSPLGLSEAFF
TRBV7-6	TRBJ2-5	CASSLPLGYQETQYF
TRBV7-3	TRBJ1-1	CASSLTSTGEAFF